This T cell receptor beta chain was sequenced during a study of cytomegalovirus exposure and HLA in healthy donors. About the study: The study placed approximately 78% of its approximately 400 genotyped donors in the Caucasian-associated ancestry cluster.

Points from the study as a whole: Trimming of TCR beta V- and J-genes showed a link, identified in a later analysis, to a missense DCLRE1C variant. The study designated some 180 TCR beta chains cytomegalovirus-associated. Across all donors, roughly uniform sequencing depth was an assumption of the presence/absence analyses.

Vbeta (60) and Jbeta (13) primers were used in the PCR. This table comes from immunoSEQ multiplex PCR, and its TCRdb copy is limited to in-frame clones, with some not included. The sample contains around 200,000 clones, roughly 80% of which appear only once. Only one count was recorded for this clone. Antigen: not known. The TCR comes from a woman younger than 30 in good health and CMV-seronegative. The source material was PBMCs.

CDR3 DNA: TGTGCCAGTTCCTACACTATGAACACTGAAGCTTTCTTT. Its translation is CASSYTMNTEAFF. The chain employs TRBV19 and TRBJ1-1; no clear D. Trimming removed 8 bases from V and 0 bases from J, with 10 bases in between. Germline V gene data show CDR1 as LNHDA and CDR2 as SQIVND (reference sequence). The CDR3 consists of 13 residues.